A single sample is the source of the 9 T cell receptor beta chains below, sequenced in a study of beta chain features in type 1 diabetes. Expressed TCRB transcripts were sequenced after all isolated RNA was converted to cDNA. Sequencing was performed with immunoSEQ multiplex PCR; in TCRdb, only in-frame clones are kept and a portion is missing. Among 300,000 to 350,000 clones listed, around 20% were seen once. Material for sequencing was naive CD4+ T cells from blood. These receptors originate from a woman aged 18-29 years in good health.

The chain employs TRBV20-1 and TRBJ1-1, with D perhaps matching TRBD1 (6 bases). The CDR3 extends over 11 amino acids. Trimming left V 5 bases short and J 5 bases short, with 9 bases between. Germline CDR1 is DFQATT and CDR2 is SNEGSKA (reference sequence). CDR3 DNA sequence: TGCAGTGCTGGACAGCTTACTGAAGCTTTCTTT. Its protein product is CSAGQLTEAFF.

The chain employs TRBV11-1 and TRBJ1-2, with D hard to call. The CDR3 is made up of 13 amino acids. The V and J ends lost 3 bases and 2 bases respectively, with 7 bases between them. Germline V gene data show CDR1 as SGHAT and CDR2 as FQDESV (reference sequence). CDR3 sequence (DNA): TGTGCCAGCAGCTTTGGGCAGAACTATGGCTACACCTTC. Translating it yields CASSFGQNYGYTF.

The chain couples TRBV29-1 to TRBJ2-2; 8 nucleotides agree with TRBD2. Germline lookup yields CDR1 SQVTM and CDR2 ANQGSEA. Trimming removed 4 bases from V and 2 bases from J; junction bases left unmatched: 6. The CDR3 is made up of 15 amino acids. CDR3 sequence reads: CSVVIAGRNTGELFF. CDR3 bases: TGCAGCGTTGTGATAGCGGGGCGAAACACCGGGGAGCTGTTTTTT.

This sequence joins TRBV6-5 and TRBJ2-3; perhaps TRBD2 as D (5 bases). The CDR3 totals 14 residues. Trimming took off 6 bases at V and 5 bases at J, with 15 bases between the two ends. Per the germline V gene, CDR1 is MNHEY and CDR2 is SVGAGI. The CDR3 DNA reads TGTGCCAGCAGCCCCCGCGAACGGGGAGATACGCAGTATTTT. It codes for CASSPRERGDTQYF.

There are a few counts of this clone. The rearrangement uses TRBV18 and TRBJ2-7, with 10 bases lining up with TRBD1. Losses at the gene ends were 3 bases for V and 4 bases for J; bases not matched to a gene: 9. The CDR3 totals 16 residues. Germline V CDR1 and CDR2: KGHSH, LQKENI. In nucleotides, the CDR3 is TGTGCCAGCTCACCTCCCTCCGGGACAGGGGCATACGAGCAGTACTTC. It is translated as CASSPPSGTGAYEQYF.

This clone turned up a few times. The J gene is TRBJ1-2, the V gene TRBV20-1, with D maybe TRBD1 (5 bases). V gave up 3 bases and J gave up 8 bases, with 7 bases separating them. The CDR3 is 10 residues long. The V gene's germline CDR1 is DFQATT and CDR2 SNEGSKA (reference sequence). The CDR3 here is CSARGRGYTF. CDR3 DNA: TGCAGTGCTAGGGGGCGGGGCTACACCTTC.

This clone was found a few times. The chain links TRBV5-4 to TRBJ2-7; 10 bases are shared with TRBD2. This CDR3 is 14 amino acids long. Germline V CDR1 and CDR2: SGHNT, YYREEE (reference sequence). J was trimmed by 6 bases and V by 1 base; bases with no gene match: 4. The CDR3 spells CASSLSGGASEQYF. DNA of the CDR3: TGTGCCAGCAGCTTGAGCGGGGGGGCCTCCGAGCAGTACTTC. The full variable domain, with the rest looked up from reference TRBV5-4 and TRBJ2-7, is ETGVTQSPTHLIKTRGQQVTLRCSSQSGHNTVSWYQQALGQGPQFIFQYYREEENGRGNFPPRFSGLQFPNYSSELNVNALELDDSALYLCASSLSGGASEQYFGPGTRLTVT.

The sample holds a few counts of this clone. The chain recombines TRBV5-4 with TRBJ2-3; a weak D match, TRBD2 (5 bases). The CDR3 spans 15 residues. In germline, CDR1 is SGHNT, CDR2 YYREEE (reference sequence). V was shortened by 4 bases and J by 3 bases, with 15 bases between the two germline ends. CDR3 in DNA: TGTGCCAGCAGCATAGATTCGAGGGCGACAGATACGCAGTATTTT. This encodes CASSIDSRATDTQYF.

The chain combines TRBV6-5 with TRBJ1-2; the D is unclear. The CDR3 loop spans 12 amino acids. CDR1 and CDR2 from the germline V gene are MNHEY and SVGAGI. Trimming pared 2 bases from V and 5 bases from J, leaving 6 bases between. Here the CDR3 reads CASSYGQYGYTF. The CDR3 coding sequence is TGTGCCAGCAGTTACGGGCAGTATGGCTACACCTTC.